This entry concerns a single T cell receptor (beta chain). The antigen remains undetermined. The data belong to a study of human T cells and chemical hapten exposure. The CDR3 contains 11 residues. Germline CDR1 is SEHNR and CDR2 is FQNEAQ (reference sequence). V shed 3 bases and J shed 7 bases, with 6 bases lying between them. TCRdb reprocessed the RACE reads via MiXCR and lists one record per CDR3 protein. The sample lists about 120,000 distinct CDR3 sequences, roughly 13% seen once, with 2.8% in the top ten. Time point denoted: pre-sensitization, week 0. Treatment given: therapeutic diphenylcyclopropenone sensitization with weekly scalp DPC. Points from the study as a whole: Counts of TCRs above 1 in 1000 frequency stayed unchanged with DPC sensitization. Expanded TCRs were compared with controls, and the expanded TCRs formed significantly more large CDR3 similarity clusters.

This receptor was obtained from a woman aged 18-29 years with alopecia areata. Some clones in this sample may be carry-over from other donors' samples. The rearrangement uses TRBV7-9 and TRBJ2-5; D gene uncertain. The sample in question was whole blood, obtained in connection with sensitization to the hapten diphenylcyclopropenone (DPC). DNA of the CDR3: TGTGCCAGCAGCTTTCGCGGGACCCAGTACTTC. It is translated as CASSFRGTQYF.